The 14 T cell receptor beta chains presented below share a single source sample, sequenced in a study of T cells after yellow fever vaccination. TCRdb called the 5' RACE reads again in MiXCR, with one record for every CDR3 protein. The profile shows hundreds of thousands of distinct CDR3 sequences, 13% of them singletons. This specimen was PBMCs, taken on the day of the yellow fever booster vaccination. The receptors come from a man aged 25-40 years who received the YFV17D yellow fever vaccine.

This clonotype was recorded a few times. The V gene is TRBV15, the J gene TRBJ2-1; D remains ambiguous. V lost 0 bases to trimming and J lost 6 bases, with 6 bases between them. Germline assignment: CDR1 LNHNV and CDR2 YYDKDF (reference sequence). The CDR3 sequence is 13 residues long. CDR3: CATSRDLSNEQFF. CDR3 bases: TGTGCCACCAGCAGAGATTTGAGCAATGAGCAGTTCTTC.

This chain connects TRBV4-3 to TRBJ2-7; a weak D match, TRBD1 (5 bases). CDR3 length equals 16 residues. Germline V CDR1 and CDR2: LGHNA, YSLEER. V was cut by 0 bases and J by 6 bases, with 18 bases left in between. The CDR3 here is CASSQDRFLGASEQYF. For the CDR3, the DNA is TGCGCCAGCAGCCAAGATAGGTTCCTAGGGGCGAGCGAGCAGTACTTC.

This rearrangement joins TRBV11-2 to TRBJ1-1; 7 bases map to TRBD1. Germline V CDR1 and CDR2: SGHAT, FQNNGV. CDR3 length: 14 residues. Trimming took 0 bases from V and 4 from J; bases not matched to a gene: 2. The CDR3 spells CASSLEGGGTEAFF. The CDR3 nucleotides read TGTGCCAGCAGCTTAGAAGGGGGCGGCACTGAAGCTTTCTTT. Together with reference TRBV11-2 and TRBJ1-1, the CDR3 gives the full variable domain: EAGVAQSPRYKIIEKRQSVAFWCNPISGHATLYWYQQILGQGPKLLIQFQNNGVVDDSQLPKDRFSAERLKGVDSTLKIQPAKLEDSAVYLCASSLEGGGTEAFFGQGTRLTVV.

The CDR3 sequence is CASSQDATGLSYEQYF. The CDR3 nucleotides are TGCGCCAGCAGCCAAGATGCCACCGGACTCTCCTACGAGCAGTACTTC. V and J are TRBV4-3 and TRBJ2-7; tentative D call: TRBD2 (5 bases). Trimming took 0 bases from V and 0 from J, leaving 12 bases between them. In germline, CDR1 is LGHNA, CDR2 YSLEER. The CDR3 covers 16 residues.

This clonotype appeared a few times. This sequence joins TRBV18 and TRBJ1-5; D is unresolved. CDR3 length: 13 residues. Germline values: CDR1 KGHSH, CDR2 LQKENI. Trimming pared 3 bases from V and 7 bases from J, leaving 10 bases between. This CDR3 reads CASSPGGIQPQHF. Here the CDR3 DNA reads TGTGCCAGCTCACCCGGAGGGATCCAGCCCCAGCATTTT.

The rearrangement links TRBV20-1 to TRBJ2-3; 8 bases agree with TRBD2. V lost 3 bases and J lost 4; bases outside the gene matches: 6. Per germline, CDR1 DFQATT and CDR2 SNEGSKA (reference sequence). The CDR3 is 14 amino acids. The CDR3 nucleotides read TGCAGTGCTAGGGTCGGAGCGGGGGCAGATACGCAGTATTTT. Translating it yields CSARVGAGADTQYF.

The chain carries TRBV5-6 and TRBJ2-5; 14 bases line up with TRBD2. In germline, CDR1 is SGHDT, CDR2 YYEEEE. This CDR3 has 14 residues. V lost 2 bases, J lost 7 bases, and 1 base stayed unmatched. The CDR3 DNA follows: TGTGCCAGCAGCTTAGGGACTAGCGGGAGGACCCAGTACTTC. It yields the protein CASSLGTSGRTQYF.

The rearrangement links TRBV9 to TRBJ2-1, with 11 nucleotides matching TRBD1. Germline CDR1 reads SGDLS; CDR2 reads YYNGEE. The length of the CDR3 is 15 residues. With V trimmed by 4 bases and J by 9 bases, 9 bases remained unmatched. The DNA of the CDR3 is TGTGCCAGCAGCCCTCTGAGGACAGGGGGCGCTGAGCAGTTCTTC. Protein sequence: CASSPLRTGGAEQFF. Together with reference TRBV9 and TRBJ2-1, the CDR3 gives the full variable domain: DSGVTQTPKHLITATGQRVTLRCSPRSGDLSVYWYQQSLDQGLQFLIQYYNGEERAKGNILERFSAQQFPDLHSELNLSSLELGDSALYFCASSPLRTGGAEQFFGPGTRLTVL.

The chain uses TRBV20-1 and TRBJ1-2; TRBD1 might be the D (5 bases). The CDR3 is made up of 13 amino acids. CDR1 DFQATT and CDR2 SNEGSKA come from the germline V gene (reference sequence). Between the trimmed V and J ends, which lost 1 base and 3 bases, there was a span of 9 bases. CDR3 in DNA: TGCAGTGCTAGAGGCAGGGTAGACTATGGCTACACCTTC. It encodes CSARGRVDYGYTF.

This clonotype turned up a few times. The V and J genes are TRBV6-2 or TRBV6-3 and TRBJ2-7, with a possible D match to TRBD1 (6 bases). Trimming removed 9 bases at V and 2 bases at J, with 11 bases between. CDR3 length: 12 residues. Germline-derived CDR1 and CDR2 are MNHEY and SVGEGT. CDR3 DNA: TGTGCCAGTAATACAGGGACCTACGAGCAGTACTTC. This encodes CASNTGTYEQYF.

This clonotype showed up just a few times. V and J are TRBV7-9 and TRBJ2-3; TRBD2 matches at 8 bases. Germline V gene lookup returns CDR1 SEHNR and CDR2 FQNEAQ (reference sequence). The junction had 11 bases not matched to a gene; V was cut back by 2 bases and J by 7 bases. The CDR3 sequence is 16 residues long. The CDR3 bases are TGTGCCAGCAGCTTAAGCGGGAGCCCCCTGCAATATACGCAGTATTTT. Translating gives CASSLSGSPLQYTQYF. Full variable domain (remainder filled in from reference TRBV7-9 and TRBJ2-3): DTGVSQNPRHKITKRGQNVTFRCDPISEHNRLYWYRQTLGQGPEFLTYFQNEAQLEKSRLLSDRFSAERPKGSFSTLEIQRTEQGDSAMYLCASSLSGSPLQYTQYFGPGTRLTVL.

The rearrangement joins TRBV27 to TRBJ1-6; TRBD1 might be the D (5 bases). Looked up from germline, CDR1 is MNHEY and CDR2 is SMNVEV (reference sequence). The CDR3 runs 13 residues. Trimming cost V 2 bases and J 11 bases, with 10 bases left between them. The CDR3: CASSLGQGTPLHF. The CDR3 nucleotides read TGTGCCAGCAGTTTAGGGCAGGGAACACCCCTCCACTTT.

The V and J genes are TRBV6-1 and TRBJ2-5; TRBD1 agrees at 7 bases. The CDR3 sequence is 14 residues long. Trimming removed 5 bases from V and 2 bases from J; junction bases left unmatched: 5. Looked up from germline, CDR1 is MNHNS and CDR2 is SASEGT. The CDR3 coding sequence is TGTGCCAGCAGTACAGGGGTTGAGCAAGAGACCCAGTACTTC. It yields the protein CASSTGVEQETQYF.

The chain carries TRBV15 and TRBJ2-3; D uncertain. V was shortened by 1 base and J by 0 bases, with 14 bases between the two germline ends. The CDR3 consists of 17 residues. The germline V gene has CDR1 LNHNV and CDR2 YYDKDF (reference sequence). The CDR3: CATSRGAAGRSTDTQYF. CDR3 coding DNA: TGTGCCACCAGCAGAGGCGCGGCTGGACGAAGCACAGATACGCAGTATTTT.